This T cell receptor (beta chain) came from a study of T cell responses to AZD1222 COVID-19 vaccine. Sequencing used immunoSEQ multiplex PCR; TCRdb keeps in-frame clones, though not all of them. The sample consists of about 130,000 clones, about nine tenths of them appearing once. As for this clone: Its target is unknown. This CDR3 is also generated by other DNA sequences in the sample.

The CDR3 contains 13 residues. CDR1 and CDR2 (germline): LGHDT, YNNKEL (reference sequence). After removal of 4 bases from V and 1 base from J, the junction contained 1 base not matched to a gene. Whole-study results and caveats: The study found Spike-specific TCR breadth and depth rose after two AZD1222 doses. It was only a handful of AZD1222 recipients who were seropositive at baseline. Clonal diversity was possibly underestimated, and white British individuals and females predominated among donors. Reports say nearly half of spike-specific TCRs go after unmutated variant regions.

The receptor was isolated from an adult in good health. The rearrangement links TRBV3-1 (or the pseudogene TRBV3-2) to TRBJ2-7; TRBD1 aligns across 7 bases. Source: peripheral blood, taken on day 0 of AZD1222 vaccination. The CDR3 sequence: CASSRQGSYEQYF. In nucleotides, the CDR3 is TGTGCCAGCAGCCGACAGGGTTCCTACGAGCAGTACTTC.